The clone carrying this T cell receptor beta chain was found a few times. This sample is part of a study of identical twins. TCRdb used MiXCR to reprocess the 5' RACE reads, holding one entry per CDR3 protein. Among about 530,000 distinct CDR3 sequences, over 12% were seen once, and the ten largest hold more than 0.4%. These data were also reused for a study on yellow fever vaccine responses in identical twins.

Sequences were obtained from CD4+ T cells sorted from blood. This TCR was recovered from a woman between 18 and 29 years old in good health.

The CDR3 region has the DNA TGCGCCAGCAGTCCCCGGGGGGTTTACGAGCAGTACGTC. It is translated as CASSPRGVYEQYV. The chain couples TRBV23-1 to TRBJ2-7; 7 bases are shared with TRBD2. TRBV23-1 is filed as an ORF, its function uncertain. V lost 4 bases to trimming and J lost 4 bases; unmatched junction nucleotides: 4. This CDR3 has 13 amino acids.